This passage covers 15 T cell receptor beta chains from one sample sequenced in a study of T-cell memory formation after mild COVID-19. TCRdb reprocessed the 5' RACE reads via MiXCR and lists one record per CDR3 protein. Seen here are some 290,000 distinct CDR3 sequences, roughly 15% observed once, and the top ten hold 22%. Specimen: PBMCs or a T cell subset sorted from them (not recorded which). Receptor source: a man between 18 and 29 years old who had mild COVID-19 (a few samples of this study predate the infection). Cell type and time point are not known.

This clonotype has only a few counts. The V call is TRBV18, the J call TRBJ1-1; D unclear. This CDR3 comprises 14 residues. Germline lookup yields CDR1 KGHSH and CDR2 LQKENI. Trimming stripped 0 bases from V and 4 bases from J, with 9 bases between. The CDR3 DNA reads TGTGCCAGCTCACCACCGCTGGGCAGCACTGAAGCTTTCTTT. Its protein product is CASSPPLGSTEAFF.

The V gene is TRBV7-8, the J gene TRBJ2-2, with a weak D call TRBD1 (5 bases). This CDR3 has 15 amino acids. V was clipped by 2 bases and J by 2 bases, with 9 bases between them. Germline V gene sequence: CDR1 SGHVS, CDR2 FQNEAQ. CDR3: CASSLLGRNTGELFF. The DNA of the CDR3 is TGTGCCAGCAGCTTACTGGGGCGCAACACCGGGGAGCTGTTTTTT.

A few counts support this clonotype. J is TRBJ1-5 and V is TRBV19; D uncertain. This CDR3 contains 12 residues. V lost 3 bases and J lost 4, with 4 bases in between. Germline CDR1 is LNHDA and CDR2 is SQIVND (reference sequence). The CDR3 sequence is CASSMGNQPQHF. The CDR3, as DNA: TGTGCCAGTAGTATGGGAAATCAGCCCCAGCATTTT.

This clonotype has a handful of counts. This sequence joins TRBV19 and TRBJ2-6, with unresolved D. The CDR3 is 13 amino acids. Germline V CDR1 and CDR2: LNHDA, SQIVND (reference sequence). V was trimmed by 8 bases and J by 2 bases, leaving 7 bases between them. The CDR3, as DNA: TGTGCCAGTGGGGAAACTGGGGCCAACGTCCTGACTTTC. Its protein is CASGETGANVLTF. Together with reference TRBV19 and TRBJ2-6, the CDR3 gives the full variable domain: DGGITQSPKYLFRKEGQNVTLSCEQNLNHDAMYWYRQDPGQGLRLIYYSQIVNDFQKGDIAEGYSVSREKKESFPLTVTSAQKNPTAFYLCASGETGANVLTFGAGSRLTVL.

This clonotype was counted between two and nine times. V and J are TRBV27 and TRBJ2-7; either TRBD1 or TRBD2 may supply D (6 bases each). Germline loops: CDR1 MNHEY, CDR2 SMNVEV (reference sequence). CDR3 length: 14 residues. V gave up 3 bases and J gave up 3 bases, with 12 bases separating them. Here the CDR3 DNA reads TGTGCCAGCAGTTTGCGGAGGGGGGACTACGAGCAGTACTTC. Encoded protein: CASSLRRGDYEQYF.

This clonotype has just a few counts. The chain uses TRBV7-9 and TRBJ1-2; D is unclear. The CDR3 runs 14 residues. Germline lookup yields CDR1 SEHNR and CDR2 FQNEAQ (reference sequence). V dropped 1 base and J dropped 7 bases, with 13 bases sitting between them. The chain's CDR3 is CASSLGVPSGGYTF. In DNA form, the CDR3 reads TGTGCCAGCAGCTTAGGGGTCCCTAGCGGTGGCTACACCTTC. Combining the CDR3 with reference TRBV7-9 and TRBJ1-2 gives the whole variable domain DTGVSQNPRHKITKRGQNVTFRCDPISEHNRLYWYRQTLGQGPEFLTYFQNEAQLEKSRLLSDRFSAERPKGSFSTLEIQRTEQGDSAMYLCASSLGVPSGGYTFGSGTRLTVV.

This clonotype was observed a single time. This chain links TRBV3-1 with TRBJ1-1, with 10 bases matching TRBD1. The germline CDR1 and CDR2 sequences are LGHDT and YNNKEL (reference sequence). This CDR3 is 15 amino acids long. V lost 1 base, J lost 4 bases, and 3 bases stayed unmatched. The CDR3 spells CASSQGQGAATEAFF. The CDR3 DNA follows: TGTGCCAGCAGCCAAGGACAGGGGGCGGCCACTGAAGCTTTCTTT.

This chain connects TRBV28 to TRBJ1-2, with TRBD1 matching 7 bases. The CDR3 has 17 amino acids. CDR1 and CDR2 (germline): MDHEN, SYDVKM. Germline trimming cut 5 bases from V and 6 bases from J; bases unmatched to any gene: 18. The CDR3 DNA follows: TGTGCCAGCAGTCCTACGGGGTGGGGACAGACTCTCGATGGCTACACCTTC. This translates into CASSPTGWGQTLDGYTF.

The rearrangement uses TRBV5-1 and TRBJ2-5; D gene unclear. This CDR3 has 12 amino acids. Between the trimmed V and J ends, which lost 2 bases and 5 bases, there was a span of 7 bases. Germline loops: CDR1 SGHRS, CDR2 YFSETQ. As DNA, the CDR3 is TGCGCCAGCAGCTTTACCCGGGAGACCCAGTACTTC. Translated: CASSFTRETQYF.

The rearrangement links TRBV6-2 or TRBV6-3 to TRBJ2-1; TRBD2 matches 9 bases. The CDR3 contains 15 residues. Per the germline V gene, CDR1 is MNHEY and CDR2 is SVGEGT. The V gene end was trimmed by 4 bases and the J gene end by 7 bases; junction bases not matched to a gene: 8. CDR3 nucleotides: TGTGCCAGCAGTTCCCGGGGACTAGCCAGGAATGAGCAGTTCTTC. Its translation is CASSSRGLARNEQFF.

The rearrangement links TRBV20-1 to TRBJ2-1, with D possibly TRBD1 on 5 matching bases. Germline V gene data show CDR1 as DFQATT and CDR2 as SNEGSKA (reference sequence). Deletions cut 0 bases from V and 10 bases from J, with 19 bases between. There are 15 residues in the CDR3. The CDR3 loop is CSARDRMWGAGEQFF. The CDR3 DNA reads TGCAGTGCTAGAGACCGCATGTGGGGCGCCGGAGAGCAGTTCTTC.

This clonotype was counted a few times. The CDR3 coding sequence is TGCGCCAGCAGCTGGGGGGACAGCCTGGGTTCGGAGCAGTACGTC. Translation gives CASSWGDSLGSEQYV. The V call is TRBV5-1, the J call TRBJ2-7, with D maybe TRBD1 (7 bases). The CDR3 is 15 amino acids. Germline CDR1 is SGHRS and CDR2 is YFSETQ. Trimming removed 3 bases from V and 7 bases from J, with 20 bases in between.

The chain uses TRBV5-1 and TRBJ1-2; D not certain. V lost 3 bases to trimming and J lost 3 bases, with 15 bases between them. Germline-derived CDR1 and CDR2 are SGHRS and YFSETQ. This CDR3 contains 15 residues. CDR3: CASSSGPLPDYGYTF. CDR3 coding DNA: TGCGCCAGCAGCTCTGGTCCTCTCCCTGACTATGGCTACACCTTC.

This chain links TRBV6-5 with TRBJ2-5, with a tentative D call TRBD2 (6 bases). The germline V gene has CDR1 MNHEY and CDR2 SVGAGI. This CDR3 contains 13 residues. The CDR3 DNA sequence: TGTGCTACGGGGACGGGGGACGGACAGACCCAGTACTTC. Its protein is CATGTGDGQTQYF.

V gene TRBV21-1 combines with J gene TRBJ1-5; TRBD1 was called by the table and not checked on the DNA. TRBV21-1 is noted as a pseudogene. The CDR3 totals 18 residues. The CDR3 region has the DNA TGTGCCAGCAGCAAAGATGGGACCAGGCATCCTAGCAATCAGCCCCAGCATTTT. Translation gives CASSKDGTRHPSNQPQHF.